The TCR beta chain under discussion was sequenced for a study of T cells after yellow fever vaccination. Whole-study results and caveats: The CD4 and CD8 compartments had a small share of their clonotypes in common. Post-booster samples contained most primary-vaccination clones (approximately 96% CD4, about 90% CD8).

V was shortened by 3 bases and J by 5 bases, with 10 bases between the two germline ends. CDR1 and CDR2 (germline): SGHNT, YYREEE (reference sequence). This CDR3 is 13 amino acids long. Researchers made TCR cDNA using 5'RACE template switching, and this step added a universal primer site and UMIs. From the 5' RACE reads, TCRdb called clonotypes with MiXCR, one entry per CDR3 protein. The sample lists 200,000 to 300,000 distinct CDR3 sequences, 6.9% occurring once. The sample holds a few counts of this clonotype. What it recognizes is unknown. Sequenced material: CD4+ T cells sorted from PBMCs, taken 15 days after the yellow fever booster vaccination. The chain is built from TRBV5-4 and TRBJ2-3, with D unclear. This sequence originates from a man aged 25-40 years who received the YFV17D yellow fever vaccine. CDR3 sequence reads: CASSSALRDTQYF. The CDR3 DNA follows: TGTGCCAGCAGCTCGGCCCTGCGAGATACGCAGTATTTT. The variable domain in full, completed from reference TRBV5-4 and TRBJ2-3, reads ETGVTQSPTHLIKTRGQQVTLRCSSQSGHNTVSWYQQALGQGPQFIFQYYREEENGRGNFPPRFSGLQFPNYSSELNVNALELDDSALYLCASSSALRDTQYFGPGTRLTVL.